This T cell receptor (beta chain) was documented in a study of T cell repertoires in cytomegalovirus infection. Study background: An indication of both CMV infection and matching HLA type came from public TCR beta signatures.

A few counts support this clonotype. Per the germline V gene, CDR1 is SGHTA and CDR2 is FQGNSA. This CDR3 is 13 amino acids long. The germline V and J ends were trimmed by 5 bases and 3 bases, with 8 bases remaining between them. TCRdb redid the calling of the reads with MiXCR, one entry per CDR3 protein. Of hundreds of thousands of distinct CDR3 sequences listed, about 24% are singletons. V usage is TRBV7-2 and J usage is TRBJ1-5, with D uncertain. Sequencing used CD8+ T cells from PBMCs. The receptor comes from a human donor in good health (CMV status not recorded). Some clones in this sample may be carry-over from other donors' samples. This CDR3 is CASSPDLNQPQHF. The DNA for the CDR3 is TGTGCCAGCAGCCCGGATCTCAATCAGCCCCAGCATTTT.